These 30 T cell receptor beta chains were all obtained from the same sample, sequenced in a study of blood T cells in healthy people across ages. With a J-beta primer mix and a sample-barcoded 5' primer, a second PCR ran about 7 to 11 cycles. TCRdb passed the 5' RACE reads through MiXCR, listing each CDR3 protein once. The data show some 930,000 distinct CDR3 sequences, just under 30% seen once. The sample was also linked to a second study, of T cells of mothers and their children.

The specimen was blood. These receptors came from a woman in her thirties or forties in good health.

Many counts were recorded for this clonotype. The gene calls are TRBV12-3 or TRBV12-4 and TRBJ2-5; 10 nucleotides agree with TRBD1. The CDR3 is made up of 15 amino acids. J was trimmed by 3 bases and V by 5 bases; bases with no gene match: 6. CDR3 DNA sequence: TGTGCCAGCAGTCTTCCCGGGACAGGGGAAGAGACCCAGTACTTC. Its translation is CASSLPGTGEETQYF.

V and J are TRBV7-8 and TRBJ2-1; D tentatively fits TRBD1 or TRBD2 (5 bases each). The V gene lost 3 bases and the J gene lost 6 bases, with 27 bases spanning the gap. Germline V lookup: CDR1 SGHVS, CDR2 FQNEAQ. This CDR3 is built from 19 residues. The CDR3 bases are TGTGCCAGCAGCTTGCGCATTCTCATCCGGGACCGGACCATCAATGAGCAGTTCTTC. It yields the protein CASSLRILIRDRTINEQFF.

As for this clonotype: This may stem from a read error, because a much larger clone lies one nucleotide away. This chain's CDR3 is CSAKDRYTGSASYEQYF. The CDR3 DNA follows: TGCAGTGCTAAGGATCGTTACACAGGGTCCGCGTCCTACGAGCAGTACTTC. V gene TRBV20-1 combines with J gene TRBJ2-7, with a weak D call TRBD1 (6 bases). This CDR3 contains 17 residues. Germline lookup yields CDR1 DFQATT and CDR2 SNEGSKA (reference sequence). Deletions cut 4 bases from V and 1 base from J, with 23 bases between.

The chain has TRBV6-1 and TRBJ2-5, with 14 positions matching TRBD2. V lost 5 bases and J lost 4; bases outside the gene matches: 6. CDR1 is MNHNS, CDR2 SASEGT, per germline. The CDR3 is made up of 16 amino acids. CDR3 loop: CASSPPTSGGGETQYF. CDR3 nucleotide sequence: TGTGCCAGCAGTCCTCCGACTAGCGGGGGGGGAGAGACCCAGTACTTC.

The CDR3 is CSVDQAITDTQYF. The CDR3 DNA reads TGCAGCGTTGACCAGGCCATCACAGATACGCAGTATTTT. The V gene is TRBV29-1, the J gene TRBJ2-3; D gene ambiguous. The germline V gene encodes CDR1 SQVTM and CDR2 ANQGSEA. CDR3 length equals 13 residues. Trimming left V 3 bases short and J 2 bases short, with 9 bases between.

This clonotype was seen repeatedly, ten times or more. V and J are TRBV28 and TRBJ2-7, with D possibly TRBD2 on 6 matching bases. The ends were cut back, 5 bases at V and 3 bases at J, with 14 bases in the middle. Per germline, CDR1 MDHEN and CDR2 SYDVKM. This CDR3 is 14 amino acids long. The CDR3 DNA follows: TGTGCCAGCAGTCGAAGCGGGCGAGGCTACGAGCAGTACTTC. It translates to CASSRSGRGYEQYF.

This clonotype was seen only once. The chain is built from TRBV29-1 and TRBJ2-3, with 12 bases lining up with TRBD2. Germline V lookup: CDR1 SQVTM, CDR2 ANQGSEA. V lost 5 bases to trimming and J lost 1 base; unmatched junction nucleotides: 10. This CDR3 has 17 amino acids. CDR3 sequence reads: CSVLKLAGGLGTDTQYF. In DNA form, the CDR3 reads TGCAGCGTTCTGAAACTAGCGGGGGGTTTGGGCACAGATACGCAGTATTTT.

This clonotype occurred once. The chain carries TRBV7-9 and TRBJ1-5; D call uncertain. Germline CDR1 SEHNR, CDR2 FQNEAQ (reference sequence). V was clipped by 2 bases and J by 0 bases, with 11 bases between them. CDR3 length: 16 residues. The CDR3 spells CASSLSGPFSNQPQHF. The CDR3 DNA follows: TGTGCCAGCAGCTTATCTGGGCCCTTTAGCAATCAGCCCCAGCATTTT.

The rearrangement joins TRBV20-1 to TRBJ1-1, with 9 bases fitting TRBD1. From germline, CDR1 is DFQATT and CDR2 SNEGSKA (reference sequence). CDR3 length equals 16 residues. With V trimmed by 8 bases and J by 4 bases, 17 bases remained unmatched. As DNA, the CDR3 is TGCAGTTGCCGAGGGACAGGGACGAAACTCCCCACTGAAGCTTTCTTT. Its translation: CSCRGTGTKLPTEAFF.

CDR3 protein: CASSQGSHVFNEQFF. The DNA of the CDR3 is TGTGCCAGCAGCCAAGGAAGCCACGTCTTCAACGAGCAGTTCTTC. V is TRBV3-1 and J is TRBJ2-1, with unresolved D. Trimming cost V 1 base and J 10 bases, with 17 bases left between them. CDR1 and CDR2 from the germline V gene are LGHDT and YNNKEL (reference sequence). The length of the CDR3 is 15 residues.

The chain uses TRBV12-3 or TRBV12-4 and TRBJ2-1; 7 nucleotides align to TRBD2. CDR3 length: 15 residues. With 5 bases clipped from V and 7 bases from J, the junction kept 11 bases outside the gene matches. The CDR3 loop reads CASSLLTWGGNEQFF. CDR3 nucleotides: TGTGCCAGCAGTCTACTCACGTGGGGGGGAAATGAGCAGTTCTTC.

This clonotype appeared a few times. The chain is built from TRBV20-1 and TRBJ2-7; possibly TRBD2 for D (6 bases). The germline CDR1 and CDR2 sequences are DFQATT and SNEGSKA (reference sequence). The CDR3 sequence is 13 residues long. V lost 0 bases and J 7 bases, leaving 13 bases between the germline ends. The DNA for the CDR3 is TGCAGTGCTAGAGACCGACTAGGCAATGAGCAGTACTTC. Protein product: CSARDRLGNEQYF.

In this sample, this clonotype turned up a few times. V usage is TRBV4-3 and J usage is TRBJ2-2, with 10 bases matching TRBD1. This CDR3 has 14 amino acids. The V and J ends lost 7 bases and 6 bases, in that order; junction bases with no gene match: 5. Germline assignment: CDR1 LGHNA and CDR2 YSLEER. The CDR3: CASKRDRGSGELFF. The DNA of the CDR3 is TGCGCCAGCAAAAGGGACAGGGGTTCCGGGGAGCTGTTTTTT.

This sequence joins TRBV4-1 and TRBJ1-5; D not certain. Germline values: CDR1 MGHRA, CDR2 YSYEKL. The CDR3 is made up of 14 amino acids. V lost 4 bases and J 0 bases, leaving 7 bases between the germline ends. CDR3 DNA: TGCGCCAGCAGCCCCAGAAATAGCAATCAGCCCCAGCATTTT. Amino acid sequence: CASSPRNSNQPQHF.

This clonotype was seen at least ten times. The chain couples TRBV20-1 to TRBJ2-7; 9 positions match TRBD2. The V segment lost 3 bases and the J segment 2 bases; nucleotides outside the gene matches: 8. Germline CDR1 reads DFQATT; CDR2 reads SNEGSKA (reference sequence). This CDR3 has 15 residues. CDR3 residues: CSARDPRGGAYEQYF. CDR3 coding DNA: TGCAGTGCTAGGGACCCGCGGGGGGGAGCCTACGAGCAGTACTTC.

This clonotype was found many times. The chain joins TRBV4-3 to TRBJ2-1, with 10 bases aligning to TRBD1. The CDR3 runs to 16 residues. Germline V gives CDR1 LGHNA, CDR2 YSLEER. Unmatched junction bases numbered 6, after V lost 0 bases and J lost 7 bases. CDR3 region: CASSQDRDRGPNEQFF. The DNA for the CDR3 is TGCGCCAGCAGCCAAGACCGGGACAGGGGTCCAAATGAGCAGTTCTTC.

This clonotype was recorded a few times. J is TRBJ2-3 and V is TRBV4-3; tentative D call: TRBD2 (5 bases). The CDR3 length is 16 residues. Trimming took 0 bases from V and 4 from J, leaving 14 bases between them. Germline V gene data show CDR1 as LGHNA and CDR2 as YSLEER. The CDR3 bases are TGCGCCAGCAGCCAAGACCTCCGGGGTGGCTCAGATACGCAGTATTTT. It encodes CASSQDLRGGSDTQYF.

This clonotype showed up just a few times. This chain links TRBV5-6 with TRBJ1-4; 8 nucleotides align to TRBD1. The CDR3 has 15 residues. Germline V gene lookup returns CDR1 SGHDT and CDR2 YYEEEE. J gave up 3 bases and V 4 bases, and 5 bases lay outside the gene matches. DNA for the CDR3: TGTGCCAGCAGCGAGGGACAGGTCGCTAATGAAAAACTGTTTTTT. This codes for CASSEGQVANEKLFF.

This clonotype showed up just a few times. CDR3 nucleotide sequence: TGTGCCAGCAGCTTATTGGTAGAGACAGGGGGCTTTCAGCCCCAGCATTTT. Protein product: CASSLLVETGGFQPQHF. J is TRBJ1-5 and V is TRBV7-8, with 10 bases lining up with TRBD1. The CDR3 is 17 amino acids. Germline trimming cut 2 bases from V and 6 bases from J; bases unmatched to any gene: 10. The V gene's germline CDR1 is SGHVS and CDR2 FQNEAQ.

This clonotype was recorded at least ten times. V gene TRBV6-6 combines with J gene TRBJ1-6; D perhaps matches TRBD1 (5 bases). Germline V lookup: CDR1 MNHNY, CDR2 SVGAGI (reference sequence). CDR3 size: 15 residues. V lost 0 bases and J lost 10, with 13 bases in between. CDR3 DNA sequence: TGTGCCAGCAGTTACTCAGGGGTAATCGGGTCACCCCTCCACTTT. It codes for CASSYSGVIGSPLHF.

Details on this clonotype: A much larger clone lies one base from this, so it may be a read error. CDR3 sequence: CASSLSWGTGTQYF. The CDR3 DNA reads as TGTGCCAGCAGCTTGTCATGGGGGACAGGTACGCAGTATTTT. The chain joins TRBV7-2 to TRBJ2-3, with 8 bases lining up with TRBD1. The germline gives CDR1 SGHTA, CDR2 FQGNSA. The CDR3 has 14 amino acids.

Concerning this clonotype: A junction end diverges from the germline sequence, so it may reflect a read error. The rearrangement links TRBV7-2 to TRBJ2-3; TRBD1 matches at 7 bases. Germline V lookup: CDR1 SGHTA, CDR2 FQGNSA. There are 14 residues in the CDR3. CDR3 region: CAGSRDRGTDTQYF. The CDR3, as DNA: TGTGCCGGCAGCCGGGACAGAGGCACAGATACGCAGTATTTT.

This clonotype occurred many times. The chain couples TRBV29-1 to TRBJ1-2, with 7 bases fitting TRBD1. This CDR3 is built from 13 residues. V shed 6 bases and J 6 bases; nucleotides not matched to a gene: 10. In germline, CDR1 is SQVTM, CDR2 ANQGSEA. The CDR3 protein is CSVGAGQDNGYTF. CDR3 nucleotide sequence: TGCAGCGTGGGGGCCGGACAGGACAATGGCTACACCTTC.

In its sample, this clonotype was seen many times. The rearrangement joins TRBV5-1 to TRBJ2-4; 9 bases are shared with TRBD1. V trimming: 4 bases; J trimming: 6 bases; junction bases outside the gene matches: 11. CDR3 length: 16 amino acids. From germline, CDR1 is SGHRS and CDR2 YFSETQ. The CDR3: CASSPRTGDDRNIQYF. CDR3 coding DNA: TGCGCCAGCAGCCCCCGGACAGGGGATGATCGAAACATTCAGTACTTC.

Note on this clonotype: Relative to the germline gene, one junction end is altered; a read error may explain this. The CDR3 DNA is TGCGCCTGGAGTCAAGATGCAGCTTACGAGCAGTACTTC. Residues: CAWSQDAAYEQYF. The V call is TRBV30, the J call TRBJ2-7; D call uncertain. CDR3 length: 13 residues. Germline V gene data show CDR1 as GTSNPN and CDR2 as SVGIG (reference sequence).

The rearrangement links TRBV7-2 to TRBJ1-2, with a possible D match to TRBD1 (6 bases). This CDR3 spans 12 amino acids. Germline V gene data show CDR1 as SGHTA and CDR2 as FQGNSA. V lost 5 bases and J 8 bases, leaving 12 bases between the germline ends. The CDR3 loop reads CASSPQQGGYTF. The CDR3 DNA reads TGTGCCAGCAGCCCGCAACAGGGCGGCTACACCTTC.

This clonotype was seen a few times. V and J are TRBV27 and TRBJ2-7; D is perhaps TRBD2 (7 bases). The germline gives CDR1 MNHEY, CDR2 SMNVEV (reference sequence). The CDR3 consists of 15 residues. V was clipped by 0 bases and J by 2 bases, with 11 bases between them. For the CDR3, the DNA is TGTGCCAGCAGTTTATCGGGGGGGGCCCCCTACGAGCAGTACTTC. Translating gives CASSLSGGAPYEQYF.

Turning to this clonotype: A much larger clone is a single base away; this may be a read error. CDR3 in DNA: TGTGCCAGCAGTTACTCGAGGGTGCGCGGGGCAGTTTGGTTCGATGAGCAGTACTTC. Its protein product is CASSYSRVRGAVWFDEQYF. The chain employs TRBV6-5 and TRBJ2-4; TRBD2 might be the D (6 bases). This CDR3 spans 19 amino acids. V lost 0 bases, J lost 13 bases, and 31 bases lay in between. The germline V gene has CDR1 MNHEY and CDR2 SVGAGI.

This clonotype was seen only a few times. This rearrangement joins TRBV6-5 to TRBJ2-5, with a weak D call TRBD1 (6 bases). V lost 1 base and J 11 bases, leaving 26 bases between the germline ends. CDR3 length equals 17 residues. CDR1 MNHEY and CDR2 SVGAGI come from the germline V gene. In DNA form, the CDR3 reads TGTGCCAGCAGTTACTTTGGACAGTCCCGTATTTACAATGAGCAGTACTTC. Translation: CASSYFGQSRIYNEQYF.

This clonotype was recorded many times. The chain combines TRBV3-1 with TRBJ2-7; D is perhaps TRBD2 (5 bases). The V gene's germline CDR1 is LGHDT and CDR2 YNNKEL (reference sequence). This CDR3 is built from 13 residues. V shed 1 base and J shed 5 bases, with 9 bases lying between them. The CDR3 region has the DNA TGTGCCAGCAGCCAAGTTTCGGGGAACGAGCAGTACTTC. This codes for CASSQVSGNEQYF.